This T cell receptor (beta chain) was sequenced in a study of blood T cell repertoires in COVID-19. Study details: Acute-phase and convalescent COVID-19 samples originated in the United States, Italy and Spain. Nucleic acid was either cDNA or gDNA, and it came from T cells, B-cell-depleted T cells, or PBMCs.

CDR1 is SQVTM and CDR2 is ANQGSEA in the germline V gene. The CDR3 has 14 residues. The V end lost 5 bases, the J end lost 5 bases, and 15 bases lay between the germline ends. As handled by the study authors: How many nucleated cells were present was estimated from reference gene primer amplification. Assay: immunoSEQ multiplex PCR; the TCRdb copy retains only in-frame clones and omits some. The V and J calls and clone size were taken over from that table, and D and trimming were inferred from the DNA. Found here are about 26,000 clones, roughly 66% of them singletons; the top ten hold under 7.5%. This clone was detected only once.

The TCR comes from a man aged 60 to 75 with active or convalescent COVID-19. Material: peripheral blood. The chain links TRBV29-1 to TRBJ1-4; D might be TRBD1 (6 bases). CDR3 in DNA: TGCAGCGTTTCAGGGGCAACTAGGAATGAAAAACTGTTTTTT. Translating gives CSVSGATRNEKLFF.